This T cell receptor (beta chain) was observed in a study of blood T cell repertoires in COVID-19. Study information: Italy, Spain and the United States were the sources of the convalescent and acute COVID-19 samples.

V dropped 3 bases and J dropped 3 bases, with 6 bases sitting between them. This CDR3 region has 13 residues. Germline V gene sequence: CDR1 SGHVS, CDR2 FNYEAQ. The method was immunoSEQ multiplex PCR; TCRdb's version includes in-frame clones alone and lacks a portion of them. The sample contains about 97,000 clones, more than 65% of which appear only once. The sample taken for sequencing was peripheral blood. The source of this sequence is a man between 60 and 70 years old with acute or convalescent COVID-19. The rearrangement joins TRBV7-6 to TRBJ2-1, with D unclear. Here the CDR3 reads CASSFSVYNEQFF. In nucleotides, the CDR3 is TGTGCCAGCAGCTTCTCAGTCTACAATGAGCAGTTCTTC.